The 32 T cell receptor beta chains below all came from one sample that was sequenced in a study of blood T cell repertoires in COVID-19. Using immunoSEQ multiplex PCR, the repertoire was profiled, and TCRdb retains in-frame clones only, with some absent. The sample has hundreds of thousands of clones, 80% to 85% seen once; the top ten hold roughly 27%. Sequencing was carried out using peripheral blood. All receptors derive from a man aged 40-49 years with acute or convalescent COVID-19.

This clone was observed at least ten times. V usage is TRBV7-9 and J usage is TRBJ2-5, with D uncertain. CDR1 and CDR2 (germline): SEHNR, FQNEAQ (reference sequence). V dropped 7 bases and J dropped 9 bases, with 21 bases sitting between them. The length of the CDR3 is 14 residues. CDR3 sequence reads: CASTPVTGGEPQYF. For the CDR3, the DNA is TGTGCCAGCACCCCAGTCACCGGCGGAGAACCCCAGTACTTC.

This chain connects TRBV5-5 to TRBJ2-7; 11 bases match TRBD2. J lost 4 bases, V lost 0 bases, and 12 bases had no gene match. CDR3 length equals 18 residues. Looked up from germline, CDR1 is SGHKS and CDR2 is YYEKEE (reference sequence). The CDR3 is CASSLEGTSGTPAYEQYF. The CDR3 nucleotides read TGTGCCAGCAGCTTGGAAGGGACTAGCGGTACTCCAGCATACGAGCAGTACTTC.

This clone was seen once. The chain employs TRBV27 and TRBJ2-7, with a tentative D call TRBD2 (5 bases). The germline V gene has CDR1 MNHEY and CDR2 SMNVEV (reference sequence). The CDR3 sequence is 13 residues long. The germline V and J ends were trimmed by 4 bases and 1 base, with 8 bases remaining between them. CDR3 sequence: CASSWGESYEQYF. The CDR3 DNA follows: TGTGCCAGCAGTTGGGGAGAGTCCTACGAGCAGTACTTC.

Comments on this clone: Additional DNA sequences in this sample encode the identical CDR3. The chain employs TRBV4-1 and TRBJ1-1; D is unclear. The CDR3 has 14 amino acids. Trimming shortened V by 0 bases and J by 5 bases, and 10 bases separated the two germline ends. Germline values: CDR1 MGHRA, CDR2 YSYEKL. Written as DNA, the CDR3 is TGCGCCAGCAGCCAAGATGGGCGGAGGACTGAAGCTTTCTTT. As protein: CASSQDGRRTEAFF.

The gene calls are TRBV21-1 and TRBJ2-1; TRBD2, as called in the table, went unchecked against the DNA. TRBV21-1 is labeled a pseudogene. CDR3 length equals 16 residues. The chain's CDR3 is CASSKAGSGSYNEQFF. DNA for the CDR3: TGTGCCAGCAGCAAAGCGGGGAGTGGCTCCTACAATGAGCAGTTCTTC.

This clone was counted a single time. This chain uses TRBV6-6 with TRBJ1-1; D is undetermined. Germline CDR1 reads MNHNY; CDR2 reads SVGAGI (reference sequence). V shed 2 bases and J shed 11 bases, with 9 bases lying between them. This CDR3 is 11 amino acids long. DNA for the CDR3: TGTGCCAGCAGTTACGGAGACGGGGCTTTCTTT. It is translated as CASSYGDGAFF.

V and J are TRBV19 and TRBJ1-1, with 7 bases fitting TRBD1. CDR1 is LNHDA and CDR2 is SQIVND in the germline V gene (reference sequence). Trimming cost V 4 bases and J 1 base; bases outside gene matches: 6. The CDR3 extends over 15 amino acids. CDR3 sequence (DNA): TGTGCCAGTAGTACTATAGGGACAGCGAACACTGAAGCTTTCTTT. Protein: CASSTIGTANTEAFF.

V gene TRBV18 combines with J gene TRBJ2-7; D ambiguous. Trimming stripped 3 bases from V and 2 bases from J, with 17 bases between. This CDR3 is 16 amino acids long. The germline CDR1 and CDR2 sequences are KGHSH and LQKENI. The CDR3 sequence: CASSPYPGTKTYEQYF. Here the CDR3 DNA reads TGTGCCAGCTCACCCTACCCTGGTACCAAAACCTACGAGCAGTACTTC.

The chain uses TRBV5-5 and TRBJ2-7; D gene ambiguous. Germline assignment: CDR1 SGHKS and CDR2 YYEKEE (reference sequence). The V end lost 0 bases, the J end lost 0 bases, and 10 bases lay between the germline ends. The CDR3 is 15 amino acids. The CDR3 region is CASSLGPVSSYEQYF. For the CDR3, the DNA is TGTGCCAGCAGCTTGGGTCCCGTGAGCTCCTACGAGCAGTACTTC.

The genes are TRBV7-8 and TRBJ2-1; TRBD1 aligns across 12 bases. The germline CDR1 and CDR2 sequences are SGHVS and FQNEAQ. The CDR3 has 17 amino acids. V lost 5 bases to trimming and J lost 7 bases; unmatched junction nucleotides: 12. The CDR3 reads CASSPRSPGQGANEQFF. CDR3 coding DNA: TGTGCCAGCAGCCCTCGGAGCCCGGGACAGGGGGCTAATGAGCAGTTCTTC.

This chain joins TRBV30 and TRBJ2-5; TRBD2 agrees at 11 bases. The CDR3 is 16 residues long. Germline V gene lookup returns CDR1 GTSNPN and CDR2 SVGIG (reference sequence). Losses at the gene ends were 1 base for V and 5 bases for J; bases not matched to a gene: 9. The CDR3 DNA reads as TGTGCCTGGAGTGCCCTTGGTAGCGGGAGGGGCGAGACCCAGTACTTC. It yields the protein CAWSALGSGRGETQYF.

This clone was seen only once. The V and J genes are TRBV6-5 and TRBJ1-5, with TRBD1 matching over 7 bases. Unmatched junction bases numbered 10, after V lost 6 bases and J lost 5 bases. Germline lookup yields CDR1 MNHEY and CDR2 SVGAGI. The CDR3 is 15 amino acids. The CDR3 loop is CASRTDRDSHQPQHF. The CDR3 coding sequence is TGTGCCAGCAGAACAGACAGGGACTCTCATCAGCCCCAGCATTTT.

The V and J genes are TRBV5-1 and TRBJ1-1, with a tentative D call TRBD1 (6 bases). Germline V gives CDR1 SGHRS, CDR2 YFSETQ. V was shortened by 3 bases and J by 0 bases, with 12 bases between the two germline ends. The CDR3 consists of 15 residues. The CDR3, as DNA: TGCGCCAGCAGCTATGGAAGGGGGATGAACACTGAAGCTTTCTTT. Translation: CASSYGRGMNTEAFF.

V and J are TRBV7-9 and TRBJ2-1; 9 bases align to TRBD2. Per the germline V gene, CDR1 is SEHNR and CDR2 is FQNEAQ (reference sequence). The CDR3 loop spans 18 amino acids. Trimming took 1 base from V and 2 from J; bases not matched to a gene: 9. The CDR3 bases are TGTGCCAGCAGCTTAGGAAGCGGGAGGACGGTTGCCTACAATGAGCAGTTCTTC. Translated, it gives CASSLGSGRTVAYNEQFF.

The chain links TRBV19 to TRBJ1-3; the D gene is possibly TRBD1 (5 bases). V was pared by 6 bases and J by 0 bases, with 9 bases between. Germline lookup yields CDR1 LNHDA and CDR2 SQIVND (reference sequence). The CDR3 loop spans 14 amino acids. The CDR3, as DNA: TGTGCCAGTAGCCCAGGGCACTCTGGAAACACCATATATTTT. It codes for CASSPGHSGNTIYF.

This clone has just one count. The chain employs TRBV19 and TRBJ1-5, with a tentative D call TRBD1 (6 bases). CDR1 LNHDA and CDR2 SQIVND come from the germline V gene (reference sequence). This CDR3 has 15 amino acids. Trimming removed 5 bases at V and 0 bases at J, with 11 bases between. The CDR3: CASSSRQVSNQPQHF. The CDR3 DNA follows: TGTGCCAGTAGTTCCCGACAGGTTAGCAATCAGCCCCAGCATTTT.

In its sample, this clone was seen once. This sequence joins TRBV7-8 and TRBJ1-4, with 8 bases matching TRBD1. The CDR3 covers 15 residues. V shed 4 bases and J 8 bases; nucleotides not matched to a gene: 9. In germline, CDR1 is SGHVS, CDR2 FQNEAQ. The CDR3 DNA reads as TGTGCCAGCAGCTCGACAGGGGCCCCTAGGGAAAAACTGTTTTTT. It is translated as CASSSTGAPREKLFF.

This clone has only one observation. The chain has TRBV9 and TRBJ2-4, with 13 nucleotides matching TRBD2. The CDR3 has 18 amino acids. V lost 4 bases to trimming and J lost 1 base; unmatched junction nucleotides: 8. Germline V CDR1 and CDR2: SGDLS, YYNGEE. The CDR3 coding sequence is TGTGCCAGCAGCCTAGGACTAGCGGGAGATGTGGCCAAAAACATTCAGTACTTC. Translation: CASSLGLAGDVAKNIQYF.

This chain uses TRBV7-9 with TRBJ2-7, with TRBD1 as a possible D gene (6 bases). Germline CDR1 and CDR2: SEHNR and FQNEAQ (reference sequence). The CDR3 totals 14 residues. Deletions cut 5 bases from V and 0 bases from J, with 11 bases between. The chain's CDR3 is CASSGTYSSYEQYF. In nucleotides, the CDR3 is TGTGCCAGCAGCGGGACATATAGCTCCTACGAGCAGTACTTC.

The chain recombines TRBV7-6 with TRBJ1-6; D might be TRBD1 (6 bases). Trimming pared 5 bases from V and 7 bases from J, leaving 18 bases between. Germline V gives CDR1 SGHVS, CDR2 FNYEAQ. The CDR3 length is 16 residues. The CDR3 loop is CASSTSSGGPNSPLHF. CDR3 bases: TGTGCCAGCAGCACCTCTAGCGGGGGCCCGAATTCACCCCTCCACTTT.

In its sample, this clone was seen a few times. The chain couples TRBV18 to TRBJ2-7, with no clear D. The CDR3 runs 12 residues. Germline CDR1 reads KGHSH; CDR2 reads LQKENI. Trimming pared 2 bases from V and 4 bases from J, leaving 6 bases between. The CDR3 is CASSPFGYEQYF. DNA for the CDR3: TGTGCCAGCTCACCATTCGGTTACGAGCAGTACTTC.

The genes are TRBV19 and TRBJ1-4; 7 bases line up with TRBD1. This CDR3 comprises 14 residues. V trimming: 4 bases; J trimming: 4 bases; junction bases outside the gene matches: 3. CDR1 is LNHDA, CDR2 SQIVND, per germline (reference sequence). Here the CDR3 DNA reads TGTGCCAGTAGTACCCGGGACAGTAATGAAAAACTGTTTTTT. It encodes CASSTRDSNEKLFF.

The CDR3 nucleotides read TGTGCCAGCAGTTACGCCCGGGGTTTGGGCAATGAGCAGTTCTTC. Protein: CASSYARGLGNEQFF. J is TRBJ2-1 and V is TRBV6-5; D is perhaps TRBD2 (5 bases). The V end was cut by 2 bases, the J end by 6 bases, with 14 bases between. Germline CDR1 is MNHEY and CDR2 is SVGAGI. The CDR3 totals 15 residues.

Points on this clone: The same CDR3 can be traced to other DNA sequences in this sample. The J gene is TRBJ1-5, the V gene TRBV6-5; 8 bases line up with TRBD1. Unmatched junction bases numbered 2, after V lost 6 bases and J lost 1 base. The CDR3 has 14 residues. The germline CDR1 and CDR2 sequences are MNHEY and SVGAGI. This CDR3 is CASSRQGSNQPQHF. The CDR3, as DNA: TGTGCCAGCAGCAGACAGGGGAGCAATCAGCCCCAGCATTTT.

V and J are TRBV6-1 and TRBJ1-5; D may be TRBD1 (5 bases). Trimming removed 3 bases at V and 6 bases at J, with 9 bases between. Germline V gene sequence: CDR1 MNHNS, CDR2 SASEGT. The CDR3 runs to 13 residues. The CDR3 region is CASSDREAQPQHF. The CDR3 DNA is TGTGCCAGCAGTGACAGGGAGGCTCAGCCCCAGCATTTT.

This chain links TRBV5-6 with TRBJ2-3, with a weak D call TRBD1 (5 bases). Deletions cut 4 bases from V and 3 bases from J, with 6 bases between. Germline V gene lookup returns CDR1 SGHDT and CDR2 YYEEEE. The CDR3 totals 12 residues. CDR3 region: CASSAGTDTQYF. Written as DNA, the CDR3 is TGTGCCAGCAGCGCAGGGACAGATACGCAGTATTTT.

The CDR3 nucleotides read TGTGCCAGTAGTATAGAGGGGAGACCGGGCCTTCGGGGTCAGCCCCAGCATTTT. This encodes CASSIEGRPGLRGQPQHF. This chain uses TRBV19 with TRBJ1-5; no clear D. The CDR3 consists of 18 residues. The germline gives CDR1 LNHDA, CDR2 SQIVND (reference sequence). Trimming removed 0 bases from V and 6 bases from J, with 21 bases in between.

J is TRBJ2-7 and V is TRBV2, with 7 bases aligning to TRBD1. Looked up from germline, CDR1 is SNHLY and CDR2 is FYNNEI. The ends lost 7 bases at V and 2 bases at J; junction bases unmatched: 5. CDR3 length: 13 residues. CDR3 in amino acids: CASITGVPYEQYF. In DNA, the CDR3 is TGTGCCAGCATTACAGGGGTTCCCTACGAGCAGTACTTC.

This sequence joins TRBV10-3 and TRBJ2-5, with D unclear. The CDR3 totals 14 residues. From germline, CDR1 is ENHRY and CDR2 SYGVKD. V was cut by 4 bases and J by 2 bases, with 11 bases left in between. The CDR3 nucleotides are TGTGCCATCAGTGGGGCCCTCGGACAAGAGACCCAGTACTTC. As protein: CAISGALGQETQYF.

Here the CDR3 DNA reads TGTGCCATCTCCCCTGCTCAGGGGAATTCACCCCTCCACTTT. This translates into CAISPAQGNSPLHF. The chain is built from TRBV10-3 and TRBJ1-6; maybe TRBD1 (6 bases). CDR3 length: 14 residues. Trimming cost V 8 bases and J 7 bases, with 15 bases left between them. Per the germline V gene, CDR1 is ENHRY and CDR2 is SYGVKD.

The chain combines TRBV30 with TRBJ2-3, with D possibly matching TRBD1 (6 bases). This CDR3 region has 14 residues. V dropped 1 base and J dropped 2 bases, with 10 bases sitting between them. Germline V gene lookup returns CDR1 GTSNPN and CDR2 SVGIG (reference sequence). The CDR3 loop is CAWSDGTTTDTQYF. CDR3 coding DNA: TGTGCCTGGAGTGATGGGACAACCACAGATACGCAGTATTTT.

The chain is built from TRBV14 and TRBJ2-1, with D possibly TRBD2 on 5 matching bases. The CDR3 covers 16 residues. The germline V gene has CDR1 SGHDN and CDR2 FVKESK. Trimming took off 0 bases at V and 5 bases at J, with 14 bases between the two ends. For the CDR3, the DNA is TGTGCCAGCAGCCAAGATCGTCGGGATCGGCACAATGAGCAGTTCTTC. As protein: CASSQDRRDRHNEQFF.